Listed here are 21 T cell receptor beta chains from one sample, sequenced in a study of blood T cell repertoires in COVID-19. Produced via immunoSEQ multiplex PCR; TCRdb's table is partial and in-frame only. The sample has 70,000 to 75,000 clones; roughly 80% are singletons. Sequenced: peripheral blood. These TCRs come from a woman aged 55-75 years with acute or convalescent COVID-19.

The CDR3 reads CASSLGAGPTYEQYF. CDR3 bases: TGTGCCAGCAGCCTCGGCGCGGGCCCTACCTACGAGCAGTACTTC. The gene calls are TRBV7-7 and TRBJ2-7; perhaps TRBD2 as D (5 bases). The CDR3 extends over 15 amino acids. The germline gives CDR1 SSHAT, CDR2 FNYEAQ (reference sequence). Trimming took 5 bases from V and 2 from J, leaving 16 bases between them.

V usage is TRBV14 and J usage is TRBJ1-4; possible D gene TRBD1, 5 bases. This CDR3 has 16 residues. Trimming left V 3 bases short and J 7 bases short, with 18 bases between. In germline, CDR1 is SGHDN, CDR2 FVKESK. The CDR3 loop reads CASSQRGERRGEKLFF. The CDR3 nucleotides are TGTGCCAGCAGCCAGCGGGGGGAGCGACGGGGTGAAAAACTGTTTTTT.

The chain has TRBV15 and TRBJ1-2; no firm D call. Germline CDR1 and CDR2: LNHNV and YYDKDF (reference sequence). The CDR3 loop spans 13 amino acids. Trimming pared 0 bases from V and 4 bases from J, leaving 6 bases between. For the CDR3, the DNA is TGTGCCACCAGCAGAGATGGCATCTATGGCTACACCTTC. It codes for CATSRDGIYGYTF.

This clone was detected only once. V and J are TRBV15 and TRBJ1-2; TRBD1 matches 8 bases. The germline V gene has CDR1 LNHNV and CDR2 YYDKDF (reference sequence). This CDR3 has 15 amino acids. Germline trimming cut 3 bases from V and 4 bases from J; bases unmatched to any gene: 7. As DNA, the CDR3 is TGTGCCACCAGCAGGGGGGGGACAGGAACCTATGGCTACACCTTC. Protein product: CATSRGGTGTYGYTF.

This sequence joins TRBV6-5 and TRBJ1-1, with a weak D call TRBD1 (6 bases). The V gene's germline CDR1 is MNHEY and CDR2 SVGAGI. The V and J ends lost 2 bases and 7 bases respectively, with 17 bases between them. The CDR3 runs 15 residues. Here the CDR3 reads CASSYERGRQGEAFF. The CDR3 DNA reads TGTGCCAGCAGTTACGAGCGGGGGCGGCAAGGTGAAGCTTTCTTT.

The V gene is TRBV6-5, the J gene TRBJ2-2; TRBD1 matches 8 bases. The ends lost 10 bases at V and 0 bases at J; junction bases unmatched: 7. This CDR3 is built from 15 residues. Germline-derived CDR1 and CDR2 are MNHEY and SVGAGI. The DNA for the CDR3 is TGTGCCACCCGACAGACAGGGGCGAACACCGGGGAGCTGTTTTTT. This sequence encodes CATRQTGANTGELFF.

The chain joins TRBV6-5 to TRBJ1-2; the match to TRBD1 covers 7 bases. Per germline, CDR1 MNHEY and CDR2 SVGAGI. The CDR3 is made up of 13 amino acids. Losses at the gene ends were 7 bases for V and 2 bases for J; bases not matched to a gene: 4. CDR3 nucleotides: TGTGCCAGCAAGACAGGGACCAACTATGGCTACACCTTC. Translated: CASKTGTNYGYTF.

The chain joins TRBV5-4 to TRBJ2-1; D may be TRBD1 (5 bases). Trimming shortened V by 9 bases and J by 7 bases, and 20 bases separated the two germline ends. The CDR3 is 14 amino acids. Germline assignment: CDR1 SGHNT and CDR2 YYREEE (reference sequence). This CDR3 is CATQGSSLWNEQFF. The CDR3 DNA follows: TGTGCCACCCAGGGTTCCTCTTTATGGAATGAGCAGTTCTTC.

The gene calls are TRBV12-3 or TRBV12-4 and TRBJ1-1; TRBD1 is a possible D gene (5 bases). V was pared by 8 bases and J by 5 bases, with 15 bases between. This CDR3 spans 13 amino acids. The CDR3 DNA reads as TGTGCCAGCGGGGGAGGGGCATGGACTGAAGCTTTCTTT. The encoded protein is CASGGGAWTEAFF.

CDR3 nucleotide sequence: TGTGCCAGCAGCAGACAGGGGGGTGAAAAACTGTTTTTT. This translates into CASSRQGGEKLFF. The V and J genes are TRBV12-3 or TRBV12-4 and TRBJ1-4; TRBD1 matches 9 bases. The CDR3 runs 13 residues. V was clipped by 6 bases and J by 7 bases; unmatched bases: 3.

This clone has just a few counts. The chain has TRBV7-2 and TRBJ2-5, with unresolved D. This CDR3 spans 13 amino acids. The ends were cut back, 2 bases at V and 2 bases at J, with 6 bases in the middle. The germline V gene encodes CDR1 SGHTA and CDR2 FQGNSA. CDR3 nucleotides: TGTGCCAGCAGCTTATCCCCTCAAGAGACCCAGTACTTC. Protein sequence: CASSLSPQETQYF. The whole variable domain, filled in from reference TRBV7-2 and TRBJ2-5, reads GAGVSQSPSNKVTEKGKDVELRCDPISGHTALYWYRQSLGQGLEFLIYFQGNSAPDKSGLPSDRFSAERTGGSVSTLTIQRTQQEDSAVYLCASSLSPQETQYFGPGTRLLVL.

CDR3 coding DNA: TGCGCCAGCAGCCAAGGTTGGGCAGACACATATGGGGGCTACACCTTC. It translates to CASSQGWADTYGGYTF. The gene calls are TRBV4-1 and TRBJ1-2; D is unclear. Germline V gene data show CDR1 as MGHRA and CDR2 as YSYEKL. V was pared by 1 base and J by 8 bases, with 20 bases between. This CDR3 has 16 residues.

The V call is TRBV27, the J call TRBJ1-4; tentative D call: TRBD1 (5 bases). CDR1 and CDR2 (germline): MNHEY, SMNVEV (reference sequence). Trimming stripped 0 bases from V and 2 bases from J, with 16 bases between. The CDR3 length is 18 residues. The CDR3 region is CASSLSQGRLGTNEKLFF. The CDR3 coding sequence is TGTGCCAGCAGTTTATCCCAGGGCAGGCTTGGGACTAATGAAAAACTGTTTTTT.

The CDR3 DNA reads as TGCAGCGTCCCAAGGGGGAAACAGGGGGCAGGTGGCTACACCTTC. Protein sequence: CSVPRGKQGAGGYTF. The chain links TRBV29-1 to TRBJ1-2, with 9 bases lining up with TRBD1. V trimming: 6 bases; J trimming: 7 bases; junction bases outside the gene matches: 15. This CDR3 has 15 residues. The germline gives CDR1 SQVTM, CDR2 ANQGSEA.

The rearrangement joins TRBV9 to TRBJ2-1, with 7 bases that match TRBD2. There are 14 residues in the CDR3. In germline, CDR1 is SGDLS, CDR2 YYNGEE. V lost 1 base to trimming and J lost 6 bases; unmatched junction nucleotides: 4. The CDR3 protein is CASSVRGGANEQFF. The DNA of the CDR3 is TGTGCCAGCAGCGTACGGGGAGGGGCCAATGAGCAGTTCTTC.

The chain couples TRBV30 to TRBJ1-1, with D unresolved. The germline V gene has CDR1 GTSNPN and CDR2 SVGIG (reference sequence). Trimming cost V 4 bases and J 2 bases, with 14 bases left between them. There are 14 residues in the CDR3. The CDR3 DNA reads TGTGCCTGGACCCCACGGGTGGGTAACACTGAAGCTTTCTTT. This sequence encodes CAWTPRVGNTEAFF.

The CDR3 nucleotides read TGTGCCAGCAGCTTGGGGAGCGGGCGGACCCAGTACTTC. Residues: CASSLGSGRTQYF. The V call is TRBV5-8, the J call TRBJ2-5; D is perhaps TRBD2 (6 bases). Trimming pared 0 bases from V and 7 bases from J, leaving 10 bases between. Germline loops: CDR1 SGHTS, CDR2 YDEGEE. The CDR3 is made up of 13 amino acids.

This clone was recorded only once. The chain carries TRBV12-3 or TRBV12-4 and TRBJ1-2; 7 bases fit TRBD1. J gave up 4 bases and V 6 bases, and 5 bases lay outside the gene matches. CDR3 length: 13 amino acids. The CDR3 loop reads CASSRGTAYGYTF. In nucleotides, the CDR3 is TGTGCCAGCAGCCGGGGGACAGCCTATGGCTACACCTTC.

The chain recombines TRBV6-5 with TRBJ2-5; 8 bases line up with TRBD1. CDR1 and CDR2 (germline): MNHEY, SVGAGI. The trim removed 8 bases at V and 5 bases at J, leaving 13 bases unmatched. This CDR3 spans 15 amino acids. The CDR3 region is CASSQRTGRKETQYF. CDR3 nucleotides: TGTGCCAGCTCGCAACGGACAGGGAGGAAGGAGACCCAGTACTTC.

The chain employs TRBV2 and TRBJ2-7; TRBD1 aligns across 9 bases. The CDR3 runs 14 residues. J was trimmed by 6 bases and V by 7 bases; bases with no gene match: 10. CDR1 and CDR2 (germline): SNHLY, FYNNEI. The CDR3 DNA reads TGTGCCAGCACCATGGGACAGGGTCGCTCCGAGCAGTACTTC. Translation gives CASTMGQGRSEQYF. Together with reference TRBV2 and TRBJ2-7, the CDR3 gives the full variable domain: EPEVTQTPSHQVTQMGQEVILRCVPISNHLYFYWYRQILGQKVEFLVSFYNNEISEKSEIFDDQFSVERPDGSNFTLKIRSTKLEDSAMYFCASTMGQGRSEQYFGPGTRLTVT.

The genes are TRBV4-1 and TRBJ2-7; 9 bases are shared with TRBD1. The V and J ends lost 0 bases and 3 bases, in that order; junction bases with no gene match: 6. CDR1 and CDR2 (germline): MGHRA, YSYEKL. This CDR3 is built from 16 residues. CDR3 residues: CASSQEDRGVIYEQYF. The CDR3, as DNA: TGCGCCAGCAGCCAAGAGGACAGGGGAGTGATCTACGAGCAGTACTTC.